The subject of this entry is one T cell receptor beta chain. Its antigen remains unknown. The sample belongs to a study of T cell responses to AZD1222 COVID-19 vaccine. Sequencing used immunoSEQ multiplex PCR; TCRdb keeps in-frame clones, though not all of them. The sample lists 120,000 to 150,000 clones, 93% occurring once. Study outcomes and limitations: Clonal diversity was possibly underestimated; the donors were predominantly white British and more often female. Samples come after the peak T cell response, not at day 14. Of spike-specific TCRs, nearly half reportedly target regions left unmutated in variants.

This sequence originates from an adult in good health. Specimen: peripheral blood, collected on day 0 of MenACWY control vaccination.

CDR3 bases: TGTGCCAGCACCGAGACAGTGACTGAAGCTTTCTTT. This codes for CASTETVTEAFF. V usage is TRBV2 and J usage is TRBJ1-1; tentatively, D is TRBD1 (5 bases). Trimming pared 7 bases from V and 5 bases from J, leaving 11 bases between. CDR3 length: 12 residues. Germline V gives CDR1 SNHLY, CDR2 FYNNEI. The whole variable domain, filled in from reference TRBV2 and TRBJ1-1, reads EPEVTQTPSHQVTQMGQEVILRCVPISNHLYFYWYRQILGQKVEFLVSFYNNEISEKSEIFDDQFSVERPDGSNFTLKIRSTKLEDSAMYFCASTETVTEAFFGQGTRLTVV.